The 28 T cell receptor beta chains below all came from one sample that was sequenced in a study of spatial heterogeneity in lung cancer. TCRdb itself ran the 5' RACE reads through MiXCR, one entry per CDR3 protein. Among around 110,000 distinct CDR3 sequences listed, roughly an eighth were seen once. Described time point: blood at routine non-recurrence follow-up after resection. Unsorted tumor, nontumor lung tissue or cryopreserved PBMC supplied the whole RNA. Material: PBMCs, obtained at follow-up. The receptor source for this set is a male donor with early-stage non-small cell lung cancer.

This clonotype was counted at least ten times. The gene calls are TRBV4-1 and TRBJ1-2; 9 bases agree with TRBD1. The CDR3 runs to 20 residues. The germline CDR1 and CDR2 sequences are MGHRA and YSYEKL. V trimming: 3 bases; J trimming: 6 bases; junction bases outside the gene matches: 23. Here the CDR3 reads CASSQAASGTGMRMLDGYTF. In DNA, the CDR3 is TGCGCCAGCAGCCAGGCGGCCTCCGGGACAGGGATGCGAATGCTGGATGGCTACACCTTC.

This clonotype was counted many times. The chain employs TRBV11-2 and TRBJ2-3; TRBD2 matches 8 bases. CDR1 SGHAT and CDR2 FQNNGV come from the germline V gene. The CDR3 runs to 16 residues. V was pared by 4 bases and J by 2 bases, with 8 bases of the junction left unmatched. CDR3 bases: TGTGCCAGCAGCTCTATACGGGGGGGGACCACAGATACGCAGTATTTT. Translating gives CASSSIRGGTTDTQYF.

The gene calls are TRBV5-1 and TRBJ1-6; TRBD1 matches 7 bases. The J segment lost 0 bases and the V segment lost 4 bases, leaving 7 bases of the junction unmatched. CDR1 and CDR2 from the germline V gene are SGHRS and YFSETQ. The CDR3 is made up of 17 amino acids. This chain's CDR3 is CASSRQGQSSYNSPLHF. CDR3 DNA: TGCGCCAGCAGCCGACAGGGCCAGAGCTCCTATAATTCACCCCTCCACTTT.

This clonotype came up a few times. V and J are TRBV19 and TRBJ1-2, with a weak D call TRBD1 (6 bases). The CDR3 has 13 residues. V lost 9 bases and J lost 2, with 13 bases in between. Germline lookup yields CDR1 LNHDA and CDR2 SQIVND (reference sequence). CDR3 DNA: TGTGCCAGCGCGACAGGAGAAAACTATGGCTACACCTTC. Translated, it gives CASATGENYGYTF.

The CDR3 DNA reads TGCGCCAGCGACGGGACAGGGAGTAGGGAAAAACTGTTTTTT. It translates to CASDGTGSREKLFF. V gene TRBV4-1 combines with J gene TRBJ1-4, with 9 positions matching TRBD1. CDR3 size: 14 residues. The ends lost 8 bases at V and 8 bases at J; junction bases unmatched: 9. Germline loops: CDR1 MGHRA, CDR2 YSYEKL.

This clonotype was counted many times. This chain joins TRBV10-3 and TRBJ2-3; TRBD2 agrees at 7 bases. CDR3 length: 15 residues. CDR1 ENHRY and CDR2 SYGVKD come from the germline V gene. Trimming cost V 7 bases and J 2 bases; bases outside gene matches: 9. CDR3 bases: TGTGCCATCACCGCCGGGGGGACCGTCACAGATACGCAGTATTTT. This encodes CAITAGGTVTDTQYF.

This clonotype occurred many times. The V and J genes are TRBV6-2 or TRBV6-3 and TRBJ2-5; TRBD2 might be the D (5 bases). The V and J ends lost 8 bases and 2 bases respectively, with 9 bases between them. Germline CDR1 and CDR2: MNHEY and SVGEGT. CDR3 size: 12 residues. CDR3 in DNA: TGTGCCAGCGGAGCGGTTCAAGAGACCCAGTACTTC. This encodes CASGAVQETQYF.

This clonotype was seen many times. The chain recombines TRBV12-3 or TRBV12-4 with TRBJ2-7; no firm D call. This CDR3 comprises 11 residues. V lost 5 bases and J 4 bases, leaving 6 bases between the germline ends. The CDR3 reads CASSPRYEQYF. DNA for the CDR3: TGTGCCAGCAGTCCGAGATACGAGCAGTACTTC.

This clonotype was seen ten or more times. CDR3 sequence: CASSLLPRGGANVLTF. The CDR3 bases are TGCGCCAGCAGCTTGTTACCTAGAGGTGGGGCCAACGTCCTGACTTTC. The V gene is TRBV5-1, the J gene TRBJ2-6, with D uncertain. The germline gives CDR1 SGHRS, CDR2 YFSETQ. This CDR3 has 16 amino acids. The V end was cut by 1 base, the J end by 3 bases, with 11 bases between.

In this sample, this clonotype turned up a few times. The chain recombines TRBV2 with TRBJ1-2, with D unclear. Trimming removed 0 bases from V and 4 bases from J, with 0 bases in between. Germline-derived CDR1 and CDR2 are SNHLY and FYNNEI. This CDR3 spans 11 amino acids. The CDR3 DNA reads TGTGCCAGCAGTGAAGCCTATGGCTACACCTTC. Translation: CASSEAYGYTF.

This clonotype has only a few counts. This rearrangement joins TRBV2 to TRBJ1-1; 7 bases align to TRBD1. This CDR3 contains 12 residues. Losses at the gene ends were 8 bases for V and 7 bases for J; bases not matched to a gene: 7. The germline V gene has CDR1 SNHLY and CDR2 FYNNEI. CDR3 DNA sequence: TGTGCCAGCTCACAGGGGAGGGGTGAAGCTTTCTTT. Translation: CASSQGRGEAFF.

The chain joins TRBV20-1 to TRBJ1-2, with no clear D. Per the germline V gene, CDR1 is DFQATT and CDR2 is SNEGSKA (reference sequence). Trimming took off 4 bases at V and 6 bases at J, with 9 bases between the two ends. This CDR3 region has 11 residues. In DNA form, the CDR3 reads TGCAGTGCTACCCGGAGAGATGGCTACACCTTC. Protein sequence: CSATRRDGYTF.

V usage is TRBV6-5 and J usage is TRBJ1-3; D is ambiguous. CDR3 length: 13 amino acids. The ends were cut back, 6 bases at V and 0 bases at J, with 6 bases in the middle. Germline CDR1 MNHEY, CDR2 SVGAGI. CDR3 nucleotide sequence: TGTGCCAGCAGCCGTGCCTCTGGAAACACCATATATTTT. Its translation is CASSRASGNTIYF.

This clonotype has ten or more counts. The CDR3 coding sequence is TGTGCCAGCAGCTTAAGAACCCCGCTCTGGGGTGAGCTCTCCTACGAGCAGTACTTC. Protein sequence: CASSLRTPLWGELSYEQYF. The V gene is TRBV7-2, the J gene TRBJ2-7; D uncertain. The CDR3 consists of 19 residues. Looked up from germline, CDR1 is SGHTA and CDR2 is FQGNSA. V was cut by 2 bases and J by 0 bases, with 23 bases left in between.

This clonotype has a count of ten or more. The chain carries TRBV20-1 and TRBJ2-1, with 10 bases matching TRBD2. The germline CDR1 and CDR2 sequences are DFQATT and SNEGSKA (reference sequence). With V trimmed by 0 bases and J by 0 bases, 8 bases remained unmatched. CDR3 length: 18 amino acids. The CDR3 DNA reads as TGCAGTGCTAGAGATATAGAGTCTAGCGGGAGCTCCTACAATGAGCAGTTCTTC. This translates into CSARDIESSGSSYNEQFF.

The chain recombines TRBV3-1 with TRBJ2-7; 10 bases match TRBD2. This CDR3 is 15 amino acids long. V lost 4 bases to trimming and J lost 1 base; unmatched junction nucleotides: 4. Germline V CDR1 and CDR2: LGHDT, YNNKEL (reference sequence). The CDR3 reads CASSLGTSASYEQYF. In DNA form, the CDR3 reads TGTGCCAGCAGCCTTGGGACTAGCGCTTCCTACGAGCAGTACTTC.

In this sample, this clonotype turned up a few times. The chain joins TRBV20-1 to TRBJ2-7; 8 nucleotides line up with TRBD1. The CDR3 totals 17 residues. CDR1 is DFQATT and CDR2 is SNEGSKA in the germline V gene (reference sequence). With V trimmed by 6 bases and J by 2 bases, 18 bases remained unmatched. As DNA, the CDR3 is TGCAGTGCCAGCCTAATTGACAGGGGAGTGAGTACCTACGAGCAGTACTTC. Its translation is CSASLIDRGVSTYEQYF.

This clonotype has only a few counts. The CDR3 here is CASSMRRGDTDTQYF. The CDR3 DNA sequence: TGTGCCAGTAGTATGCGCAGGGGGGACACAGATACGCAGTATTTT. V gene TRBV19 combines with J gene TRBJ2-3; D is perhaps TRBD1 (7 bases). Trimming stripped 3 bases from V and 2 bases from J, with 12 bases between. This CDR3 has 15 amino acids. Germline V gene sequence: CDR1 LNHDA, CDR2 SQIVND (reference sequence).

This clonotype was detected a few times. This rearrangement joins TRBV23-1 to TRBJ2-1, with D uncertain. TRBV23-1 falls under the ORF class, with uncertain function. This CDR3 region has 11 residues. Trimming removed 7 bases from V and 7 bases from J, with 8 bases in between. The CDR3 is CASIPRNEQFF. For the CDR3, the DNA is TGCGCCAGCATTCCTAGGAATGAGCAGTTCTTC.

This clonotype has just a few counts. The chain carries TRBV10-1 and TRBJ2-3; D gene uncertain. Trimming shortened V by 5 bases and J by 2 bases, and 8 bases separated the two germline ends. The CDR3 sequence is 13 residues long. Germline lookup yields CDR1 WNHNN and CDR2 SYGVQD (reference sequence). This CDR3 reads CASSIRVTDTQYF. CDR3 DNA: TGCGCCAGCAGTATTCGAGTCACAGATACGCAGTATTTT.

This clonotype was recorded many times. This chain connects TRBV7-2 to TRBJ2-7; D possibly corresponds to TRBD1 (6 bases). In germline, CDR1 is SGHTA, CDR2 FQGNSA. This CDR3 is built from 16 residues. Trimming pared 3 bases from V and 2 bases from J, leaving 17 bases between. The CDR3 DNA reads TGTGCCAGCAGCTTCAGTCCGGACAGTCGAACCTACGAGCAGTACTTC. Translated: CASSFSPDSRTYEQYF.

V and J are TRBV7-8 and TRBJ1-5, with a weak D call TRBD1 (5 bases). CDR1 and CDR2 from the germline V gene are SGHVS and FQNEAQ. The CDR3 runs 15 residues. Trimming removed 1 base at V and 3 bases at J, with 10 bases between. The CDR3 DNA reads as TGTGCCAGCAGCTTAGTAGCAGGGTTCAATCAGCCCCAGCATTTT. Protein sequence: CASSLVAGFNQPQHF.

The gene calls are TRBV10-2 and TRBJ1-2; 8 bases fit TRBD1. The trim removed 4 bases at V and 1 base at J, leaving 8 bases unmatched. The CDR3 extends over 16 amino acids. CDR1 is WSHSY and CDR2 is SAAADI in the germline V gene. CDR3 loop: CASSVNFGQGNYGYTF. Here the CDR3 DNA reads TGCGCCAGCAGTGTGAATTTCGGACAGGGTAACTATGGCTACACCTTC.

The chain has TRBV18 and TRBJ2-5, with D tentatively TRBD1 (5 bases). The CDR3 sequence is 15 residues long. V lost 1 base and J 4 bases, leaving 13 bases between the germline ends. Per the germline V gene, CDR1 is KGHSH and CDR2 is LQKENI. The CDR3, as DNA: TGTGCCAGCTCACCACAACAGCTTAGGGGAGAGACCCAGTACTTC. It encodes CASSPQQLRGETQYF.

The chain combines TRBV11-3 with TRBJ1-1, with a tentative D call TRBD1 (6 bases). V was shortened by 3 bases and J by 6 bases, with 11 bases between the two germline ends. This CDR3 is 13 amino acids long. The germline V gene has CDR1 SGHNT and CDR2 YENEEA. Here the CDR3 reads CASSFTGSPEAFF. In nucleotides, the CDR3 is TGTGCCAGCAGCTTTACAGGGAGCCCTGAAGCTTTCTTT.

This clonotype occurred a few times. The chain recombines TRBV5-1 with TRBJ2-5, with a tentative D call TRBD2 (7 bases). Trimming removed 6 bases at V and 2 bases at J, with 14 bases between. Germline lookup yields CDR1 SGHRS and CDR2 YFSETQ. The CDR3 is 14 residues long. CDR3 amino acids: CASNRGARQETQYF. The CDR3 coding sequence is TGCGCCAGCAACCGGGGGGCCAGACAAGAGACCCAGTACTTC.

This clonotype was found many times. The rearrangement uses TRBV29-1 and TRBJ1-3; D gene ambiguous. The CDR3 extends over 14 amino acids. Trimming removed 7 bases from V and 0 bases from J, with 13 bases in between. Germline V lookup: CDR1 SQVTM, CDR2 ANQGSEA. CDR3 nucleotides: TGCAGCGCGACGGACCGGAGCTCTGGAAACACCATATATTTT. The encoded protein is CSATDRSSGNTIYF.

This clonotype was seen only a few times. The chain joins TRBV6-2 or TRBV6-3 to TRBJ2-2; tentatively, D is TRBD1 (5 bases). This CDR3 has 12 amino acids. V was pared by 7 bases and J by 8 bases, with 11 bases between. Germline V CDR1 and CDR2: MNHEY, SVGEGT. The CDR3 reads CASTRVRGELFF. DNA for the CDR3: TGTGCCAGCACCAGGGTCAGGGGGGAGCTGTTTTTT.